This T cell receptor beta chain originates from a study of blood T cell repertoires in COVID-19 (dated by TCRdb to about 2020). Turning to the overall study: The collaborator samples originated in the United States, Italy and Spain and spanned the acute and convalescent phases of COVID-19. The prospective study material was composed of cDNA or gDNA derived from T cells, B-cell-depleted T cells, or PBMCs. Deeply sampled blood TCRbeta repertoires from subjects exposed to, actively infected with, or recovered from COVID-19 were included in the dataset. A freely available public database, intended as a resource for researchers studying the immune response to SARS-CoV-2, is where the repertoires were released. Samples came from the ongoing ImmuneRACE study (first 160 participants) plus 1,254 subjects from 6 global collaborators. The sample metadata nearly always contained a de-identified subject ID, COVID-19 status, age in years and sex. Where HLA class I and class II types were available, the types were taken from metadata supplied by the sample provider, not from assay-based typing.

The research as a whole found: The quantity of clinical and demographic metadata differed by source and by participant and was supplied without curation.

The immunoSEQ Assay, a bias-controlled multiplex PCR, was used to amplify TCRbeta CDR3 regions from genomic DNA. Per the source publication's procedure: The number of nucleated cells in each sample was estimated by amplification of reference gene primers within the assay. To quantify the absolute abundance of each unique TCRbeta CDR3 rearrangement, sequence reads were collapsed and filtered. For each sample, productive Simpson clonality was calculated as the square root of Simpson's diversity index over productive rearrangements. TCRdb stores this immuneACCESS table with in-frame sequences only. Part of the clones is absent; in the studies checked, under half of the shortfall reflects unresolved V genes, and no reason is known for the rest. Clone size and V and J calls were adopted from that table, with D and trimming inferred from the DNA. This sample has 200,000 or so clones in its table, and 80% to 90% of those were observed once. The top ten hold 0.6% to 1% of the sample.

The germline V gene (reference sequence) provides CDR1 SEHNR and CDR2 FQNEAQ. There are 12 amino acids in the CDR3, from cysteine to phenylalanine inclusive. The CDR3 DNA has 36 bases and is translated from base 1. The junction carries 6 bases between V and J, which are trimmed by 3 bases and 4 bases respectively. Of note for this clone: Its binding antigen is unknown. The record has no base qualities; no much larger clone is one base away.

The collaborating institutions used their own protocols to collect whole blood in K2EDTA tubes. For TCRbeta analysis, collaborator samples were shipped as frozen whole blood, as isolated PBMCs, or as DNA extracted from either sample type. The receptor's source is a woman between 65 and 79 years old with acute or convalescent COVID-19. Sequenced: peripheral blood. The chain couples TRBV7-9 to TRBJ1-1; TRBD1 is perhaps the D gene, given 5 matching bases. Here the CDR3 is given as CASSFDSTEAFF. The DNA sequence follows: TGTGCCAGCAGCTTCGACAGCACTGAAGCTTTCTTT.